Described below is a single T cell receptor beta chain sequence and its context. This entry comes from a study of blood T cell repertoires in COVID-19. Germline V gives CDR1 SQVTM, CDR2 ANQGSEA. Trimming left V 2 bases short and J 0 bases short, with 15 bases between. This CDR3 is 16 amino acids long. Sequencing was performed with immunoSEQ multiplex PCR; in TCRdb, only in-frame clones are kept and a portion is missing. This table has tens of thousands of clones, around three quarters appearing once. The source material was peripheral blood. The clonotype originates from a human donor in a cohort sampled during active COVID-19. The V call is TRBV29-1, the J call TRBJ2-3; D is possibly TRBD2 (6 bases). The CDR3 loop is CSVERREEASTDTQYF. CDR3 nucleotides: TGCAGCGTTGAAAGGAGGGAGGAAGCTAGCACAGATACGCAGTATTTT.